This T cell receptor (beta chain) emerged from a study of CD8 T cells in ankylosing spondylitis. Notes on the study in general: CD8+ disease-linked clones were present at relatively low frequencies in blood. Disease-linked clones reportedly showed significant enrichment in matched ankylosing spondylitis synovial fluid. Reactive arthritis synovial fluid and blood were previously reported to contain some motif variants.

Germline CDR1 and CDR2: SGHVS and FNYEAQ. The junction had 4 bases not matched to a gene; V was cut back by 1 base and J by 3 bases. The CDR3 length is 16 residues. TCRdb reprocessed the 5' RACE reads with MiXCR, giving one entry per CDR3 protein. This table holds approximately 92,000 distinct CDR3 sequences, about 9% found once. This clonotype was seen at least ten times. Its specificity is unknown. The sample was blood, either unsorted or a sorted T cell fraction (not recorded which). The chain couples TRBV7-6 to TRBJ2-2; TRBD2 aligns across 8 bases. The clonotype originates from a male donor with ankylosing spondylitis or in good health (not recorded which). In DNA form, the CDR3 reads TGTGCCAGCAGCTTAGTAGCGGGGACGGACACCGGGGAGCTGTTTTTT. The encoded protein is CASSLVAGTDTGELFF.